The 10 T cell receptor beta chains in this list originate from one sample, sequenced in a study of vaccination and CD4 T cells after COVID-19. Cultured CD4+ T-cell DNA underwent Oncomine TCR Beta short-read sequencing. TCRdb re-called the PCR reads with MiXCR, one entry per CDR3 protein. This table holds roughly 14,000 distinct CDR3 sequences, 48% found once. Their antigens remain unidentified. Treatment reported: approximately 9-day PBMC culture with coronavirus spike peptide pools or control peptides (ViraFEST assay). Input material: CD4+ T cells from blood, cultured in vitro. The source is a human donor who had recovered from COVID-19.

The chain combines TRBV28 with TRBJ2-7; TRBD1 matches 8 bases. There are 15 residues in the CDR3. The trim removed 3 bases at V and 4 bases at J, leaving 8 bases unmatched. The V gene's germline CDR1 is MDHEN and CDR2 SYDVKM. The CDR3 DNA reads TGTGCCAGCAGTTTCTCGGACAGGGCTTTATACGAGCAGTACTTC. Translation: CASSFSDRALYEQYF. Full variable domain (remainder filled in from reference TRBV28 and TRBJ2-7): DVKVTQSSRYLVKRTGEKVFLECVQDMDHENMFWYRQDPGLGLRLIYFSYDVKMKEKGDIPEGYSVSREKKERFSLILESASTNQTSMYLCASSFSDRALYEQYFGPGTRLTVT.

This chain links TRBV30 with TRBJ2-1, with D tentatively TRBD2 (5 bases). Germline CDR1 GTSNPN, CDR2 SVGIG (reference sequence). The V gene lost 2 bases and the J gene lost 4 bases, with 9 bases spanning the gap. This CDR3 has 13 residues. CDR3 sequence (DNA): TGTGCCTGGAGTCAGCGGATTTACAATGAGCAGTTCTTC. It is translated as CAWSQRIYNEQFF.

This clonotype counts as medium-sized. The chain carries TRBV30 and TRBJ1-1; D not certain. The V gene lost 4 bases and the J gene lost 0 bases, with 9 bases spanning the gap. Germline V gene lookup returns CDR1 GTSNPN and CDR2 SVGIG (reference sequence). This CDR3 spans 13 amino acids. CDR3 in amino acids: CAWTRNLNTEAFF. The CDR3 DNA reads as TGTGCCTGGACCAGGAACTTGAACACTGAAGCTTTCTTT.

This clonotype was observed a few times. This chain links TRBV6-1 with TRBJ2-1, with no clear D. CDR1 is MNHNS, CDR2 SASEGT, per germline. V lost 6 bases and J 8 bases, leaving 8 bases between the germline ends. This CDR3 comprises 11 residues. CDR3 protein: CASSHSYEQFF. The CDR3 DNA sequence: TGTGCCAGCAGCCACAGTTATGAGCAGTTCTTC.

This clonotype was observed a few times. V gene TRBV20-1 combines with J gene TRBJ2-7; TRBD2 matches 8 bases. This CDR3 has 13 amino acids. J lost 4 bases, V lost 6 bases, and 8 bases had no gene match. Germline values: CDR1 DFQATT, CDR2 SNEGSKA (reference sequence). The CDR3 DNA follows: TGCAGTGCCGGTAGCGGGGAGGGATACGAGCAGTACTTC. Amino acids: CSAGSGEGYEQYF.

The chain joins TRBV20-1 to TRBJ1-3, with TRBD1 matching over 11 bases. Trimming cost V 1 base and J 2 bases; bases outside gene matches: 7. The CDR3 is made up of 17 amino acids. The germline gives CDR1 DFQATT, CDR2 SNEGSKA (reference sequence). The CDR3 sequence is CSARVTPGQGAGNTIYF. CDR3 bases: TGCAGTGCTAGAGTAACTCCGGGACAGGGGGCTGGAAACACCATATATTTT.

Here the CDR3 DNA reads TGTGCCAGCAGTTACCGGCGGCTACCTTACGAGCAGTACTTC. This translates into CASSYRRLPYEQYF. The chain links TRBV6-5 to TRBJ2-7; no clear D gene. From germline, CDR1 is MNHEY and CDR2 SVGAGI. V was shortened by 2 bases and J by 4 bases, with 12 bases between the two germline ends. This CDR3 region has 14 residues.

This sequence joins TRBV7-2 and TRBJ1-2; D unresolved. The CDR3 is 12 amino acids. Germline CDR1 and CDR2: SGHTA and FQGNSA. V was pared by 4 bases and J by 13 bases, with 16 bases between. CDR3 DNA sequence: TGTGCCAGCAGCTCCACGACAATGAGCTGCACCTTC. Translation gives CASSSTTMSCTF.

This clonotype was seen a few times. The chain joins TRBV21-1 to TRBJ2-7. TRBV21-1 is an annotated pseudogene. The CDR3 is made up of 15 amino acids. The CDR3 bases are TGTGCCAGCAGCTTACGGCGAAGGGAATTCTACGAGCAGTACTTC. This encodes CASSLRRREFYEQYF.

This clonotype was seen a handful of times. V gene TRBV7-9 combines with J gene TRBJ1-3; D is uncertain. Germline V gene lookup returns CDR1 SEHNR and CDR2 FQNEAQ (reference sequence). The CDR3 length is 14 residues. Trimming left V 3 bases short and J 1 base short, with 7 bases between. The DNA for the CDR3 is TGTGCCAGCAGCTTGAGGGAATCTGGAAACACCATATATTTT. As protein: CASSLRESGNTIYF. The full variable domain, rest sourced from reference TRBV7-9 and TRBJ1-3, is DTGVSQNPRHKITKRGQNVTFRCDPISEHNRLYWYRQTLGQGPEFLTYFQNEAQLEKSRLLSDRFSAERPKGSFSTLEIQRTEQGDSAMYLCASSLRESGNTIYFGEGSWLTVV.